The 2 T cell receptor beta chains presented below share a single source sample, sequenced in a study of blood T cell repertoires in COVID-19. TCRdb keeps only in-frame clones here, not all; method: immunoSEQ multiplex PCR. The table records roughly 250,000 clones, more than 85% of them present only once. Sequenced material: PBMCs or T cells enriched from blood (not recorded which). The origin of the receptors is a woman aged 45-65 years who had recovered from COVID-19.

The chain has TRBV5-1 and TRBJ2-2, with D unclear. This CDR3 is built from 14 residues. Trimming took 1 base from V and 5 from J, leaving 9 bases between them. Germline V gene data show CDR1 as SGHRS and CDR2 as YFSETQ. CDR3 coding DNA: TGCGCCAGCAGCTTGTGGCAGGCAACCGGGGAGCTGTTTTTT. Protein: CASSLWQATGELFF.

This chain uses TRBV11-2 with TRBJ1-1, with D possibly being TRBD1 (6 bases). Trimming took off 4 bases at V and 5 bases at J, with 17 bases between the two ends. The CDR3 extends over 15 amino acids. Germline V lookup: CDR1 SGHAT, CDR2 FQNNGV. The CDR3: CASSSFVRGITEAFF. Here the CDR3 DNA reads TGTGCCAGCAGCTCCTTTGTCAGGGGAATAACTGAAGCTTTCTTT.